Listed here are 7 T cell receptor beta chains from one sample, sequenced in a study of T cell changes during pregnancy in multiple sclerosis (dated by TCRdb to the late 2010s). Receptor amplification or capture employed the immunoSEQ multiplex PCR assay. In TCRdb, the immuneACCESS table is reduced to in-frame sequences with V and J assigned. These tables do not hold every clone; where another copy was compared, an unresolved V gene accounts for under half, and the others remain unexplained. This sample holds tens of thousands of clones; around 89% were observed only once. The top ten constitute roughly 6.9% of the sample. The sample in question was CD8+ T cells from peripheral blood mononuclear cells, obtained in the first trimester of pregnancy. The source of these receptors is a female donor with multiple sclerosis, enrolled in a pregnancy study.

The genes are TRBV6-4 and TRBJ2-2; TRBD2 agrees at 10 bases. The length of the CDR3 is 16 residues. The germline CDR1 and CDR2 sequences are MRHNA and SNTAGT. V shed 3 bases and J 3 bases; nucleotides not matched to a gene: 4. The CDR3 spells CASSDSGRMDTGELFF. The DNA for the CDR3 is TGTGCCAGCAGTGATAGCGGGAGGATGGACACCGGGGAGCTGTTTTTT.

V and J are TRBV9 and TRBJ2-5, with a tentative D call TRBD1 (6 bases). With 3 bases removed from V and 5 bases from J, the gap between germline ends came to 20 bases. The CDR3 sequence is 16 residues long. Germline lookup yields CDR1 SGDLS and CDR2 YYNGEE. The CDR3 sequence: CASSAGTGTNRETQYF. The DNA of the CDR3 is TGTGCCAGCAGCGCCGGGACCGGGACAAACAGGGAGACCCAGTACTTC.

The V and J genes are TRBV9 and TRBJ2-2, with 10 bases that match TRBD2. After removal of 0 bases from V and 4 bases from J, the junction contained 9 bases not matched to a gene. Germline V CDR1 and CDR2: SGDLS, YYNGEE. The CDR3 totals 18 residues. CDR3 protein: CASSVASASGRITGELFF. CDR3 DNA: TGTGCCAGCAGCGTAGCATCCGCTAGCGGGAGAATCACCGGGGAGCTGTTTTTT.

The chain combines TRBV30 with TRBJ1-5, with 8 bases lining up with TRBD1. J gave up 9 bases and V 3 bases, and 7 bases lay outside the gene matches. The V gene's germline CDR1 is GTSNPN and CDR2 SVGIG (reference sequence). The CDR3 consists of 13 residues. CDR3 region: CAWSGRGRRPQHF. In DNA form, the CDR3 reads TGTGCCTGGAGCGGCAGGGGGCGAAGGCCCCAGCATTTT.

This chain links TRBV5-1 with TRBJ2-3; 9 nucleotides line up with TRBD2. Germline V gene lookup returns CDR1 SGHRS and CDR2 YFSETQ. Unmatched junction bases numbered 4, after V lost 1 base and J lost 4 bases. The CDR3 length is 15 residues. CDR3 nucleotide sequence: TGCGCCAGCAGCTTGAGGCGGGAGGGCCCAGATACGCAGTATTTT. As protein: CASSLRREGPDTQYF.

The V gene is TRBV4-3, the J gene TRBJ2-1; no clear D gene. V lost 0 bases and J 0 bases, leaving 6 bases between the germline ends. The CDR3 covers 15 residues. Germline-derived CDR1 and CDR2 are LGHNA and YSLEER. The CDR3 bases are TGCGCCAGCAGCCAAGATTCTAGCTCCTACAATGAGCAGTTCTTC. Protein product: CASSQDSSSYNEQFF.

The V gene is TRBV11-2, the J gene TRBJ2-7; D not resolved. The V gene's germline CDR1 is SGHAT and CDR2 FQNNGV. The CDR3 is made up of 13 amino acids. Trimming cost V 0 bases and J 0 bases, with 3 bases left between them. The CDR3 spells CASSLEYSYEQYF. DNA for the CDR3: TGTGCCAGCAGCTTAGAGTACTCCTACGAGCAGTACTTC.